This T cell receptor beta chain was recovered during a study of blood T cell repertoires in COVID-19. This clone has more than one count but fewer than ten. Data came from immunoSEQ multiplex PCR; TCRdb stores just in-frame clones and leaves some out. This table holds 55,000 to 75,000 clones, roughly 80% found once. The CDR3 loop spans 15 amino acids. In germline, CDR1 is MNHNS, CDR2 SASEGT. After removal of 2 bases from V and 4 bases from J, the junction contained 4 bases not matched to a gene. The sequence was collected from a man between 65 and 85 years old with acute or convalescent COVID-19. The sequenced sample was peripheral blood. V and J are TRBV6-1 and TRBJ1-5; 8 bases match TRBD1. CDR3 in DNA: TGTGCCAGCAGTGAACAGGGACAGGCAAATCAGCCCCAGCATTTT. Its protein product is CASSEQGQANQPQHF.